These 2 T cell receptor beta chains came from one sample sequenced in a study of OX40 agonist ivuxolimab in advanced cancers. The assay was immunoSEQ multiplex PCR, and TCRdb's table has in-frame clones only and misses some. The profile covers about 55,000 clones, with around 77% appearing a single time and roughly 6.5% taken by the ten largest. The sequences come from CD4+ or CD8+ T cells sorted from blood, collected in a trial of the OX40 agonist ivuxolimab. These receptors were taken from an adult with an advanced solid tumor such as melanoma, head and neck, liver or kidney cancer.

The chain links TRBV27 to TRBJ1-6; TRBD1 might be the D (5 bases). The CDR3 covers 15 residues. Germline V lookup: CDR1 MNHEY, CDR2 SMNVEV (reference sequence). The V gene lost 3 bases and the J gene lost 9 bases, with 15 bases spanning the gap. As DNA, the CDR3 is TGTGCCAGCAGTTTCCAGGGACGGGTAACTTCACCCCTCCACTTT. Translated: CASSFQGRVTSPLHF.

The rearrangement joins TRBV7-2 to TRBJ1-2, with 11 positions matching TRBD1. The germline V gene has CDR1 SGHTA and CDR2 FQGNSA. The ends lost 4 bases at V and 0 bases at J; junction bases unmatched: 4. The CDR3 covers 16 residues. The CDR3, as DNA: TGTGCCAGCAGCTCCTGGACAGGGGGCGCTAACTATGGCTACACCTTC. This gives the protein CASSSWTGGANYGYTF.